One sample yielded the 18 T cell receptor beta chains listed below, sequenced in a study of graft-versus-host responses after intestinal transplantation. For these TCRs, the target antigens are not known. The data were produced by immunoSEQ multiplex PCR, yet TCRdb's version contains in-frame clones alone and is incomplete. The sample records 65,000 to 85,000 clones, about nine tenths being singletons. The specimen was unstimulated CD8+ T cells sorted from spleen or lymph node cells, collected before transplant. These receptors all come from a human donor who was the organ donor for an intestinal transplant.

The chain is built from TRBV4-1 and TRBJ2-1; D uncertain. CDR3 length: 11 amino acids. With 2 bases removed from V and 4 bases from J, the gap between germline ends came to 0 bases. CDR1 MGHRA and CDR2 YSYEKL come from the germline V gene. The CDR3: CASSQYNEQFF. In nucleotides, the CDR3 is TGCGCCAGCAGCCAATACAATGAGCAGTTCTTC.

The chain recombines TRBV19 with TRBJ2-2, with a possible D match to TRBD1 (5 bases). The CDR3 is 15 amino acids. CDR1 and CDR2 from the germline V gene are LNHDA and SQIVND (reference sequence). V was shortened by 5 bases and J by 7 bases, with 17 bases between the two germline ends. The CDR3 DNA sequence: TGTGCCAGTAGTTCATTTCGGACAACGGGCGGGGAGCTGTTTTTT. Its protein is CASSSFRTTGGELFF. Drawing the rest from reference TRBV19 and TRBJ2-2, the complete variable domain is DGGITQSPKYLFRKEGQNVTLSCEQNLNHDAMYWYRQDPGQGLRLIYYSQIVNDFQKGDIAEGYSVSREKKESFPLTVTSAQKNPTAFYLCASSSFRTTGGELFFGEGSRLTVL.

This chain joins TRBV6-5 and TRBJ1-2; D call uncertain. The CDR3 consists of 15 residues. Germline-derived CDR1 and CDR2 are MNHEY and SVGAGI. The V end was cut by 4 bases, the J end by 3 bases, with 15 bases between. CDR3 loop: CASSSRRAIDYGYTF. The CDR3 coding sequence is TGTGCCAGCAGTTCTCGAAGGGCCATCGACTATGGCTACACCTTC.

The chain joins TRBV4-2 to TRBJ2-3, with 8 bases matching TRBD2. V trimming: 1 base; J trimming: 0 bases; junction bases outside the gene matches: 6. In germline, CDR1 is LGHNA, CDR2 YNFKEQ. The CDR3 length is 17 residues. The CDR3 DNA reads TGTGCCAGCAGCCAAGGGACCAGCGGGGGAAGCACAGATACGCAGTATTTT. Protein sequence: CASSQGTSGGSTDTQYF.

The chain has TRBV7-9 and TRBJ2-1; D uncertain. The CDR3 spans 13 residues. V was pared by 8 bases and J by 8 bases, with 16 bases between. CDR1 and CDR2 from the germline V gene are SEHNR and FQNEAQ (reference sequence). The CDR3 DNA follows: TGTGCCAGCGGTGTCAGGATGAGCCATGAGCAGTTCTTC. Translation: CASGVRMSHEQFF.

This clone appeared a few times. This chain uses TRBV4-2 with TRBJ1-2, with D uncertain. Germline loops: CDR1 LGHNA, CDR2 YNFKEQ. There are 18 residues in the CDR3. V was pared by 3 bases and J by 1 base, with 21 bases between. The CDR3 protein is CASSHDLAEAPINYGYTF. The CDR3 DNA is TGTGCCAGCAGCCACGACTTGGCAGAGGCCCCAATTAACTATGGCTACACCTTC.

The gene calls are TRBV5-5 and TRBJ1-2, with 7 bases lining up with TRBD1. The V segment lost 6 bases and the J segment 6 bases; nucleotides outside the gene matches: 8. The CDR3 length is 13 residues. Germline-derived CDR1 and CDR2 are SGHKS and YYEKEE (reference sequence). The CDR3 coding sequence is TGTGCCAGCACCTTAACCGGGACAGATGGCTACACCTTC. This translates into CASTLTGTDGYTF.

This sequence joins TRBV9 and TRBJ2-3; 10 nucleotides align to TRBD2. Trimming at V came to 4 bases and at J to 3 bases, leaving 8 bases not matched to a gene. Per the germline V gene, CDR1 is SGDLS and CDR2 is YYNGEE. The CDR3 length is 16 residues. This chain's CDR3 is CASSPRFSGGTDTQYF. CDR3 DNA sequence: TGTGCCAGCAGCCCTCGGTTTAGCGGGGGGACAGATACGCAGTATTTT.

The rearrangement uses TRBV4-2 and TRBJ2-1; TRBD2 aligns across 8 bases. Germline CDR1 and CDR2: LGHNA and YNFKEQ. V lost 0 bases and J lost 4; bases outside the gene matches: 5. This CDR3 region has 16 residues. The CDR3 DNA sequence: TGTGCCAGCAGCCAAGATGGAGGCGGGGGGTACAATGAGCAGTTCTTC. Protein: CASSQDGGGGYNEQFF.

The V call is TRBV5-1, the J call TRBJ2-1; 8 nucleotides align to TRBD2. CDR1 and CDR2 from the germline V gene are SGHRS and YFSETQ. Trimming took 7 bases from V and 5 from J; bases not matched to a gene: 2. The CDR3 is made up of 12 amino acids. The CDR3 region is CASREGDNEQFF. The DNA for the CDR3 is TGCGCCAGCCGGGAGGGGGACAATGAGCAGTTCTTC. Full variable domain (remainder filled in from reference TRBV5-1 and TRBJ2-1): KAGVTQTPRYLIKTRGQQVTLSCSPISGHRSVSWYQQTPGQGLQFLFEYFSETQRNKGNFPGRFSGRQFSNSRSEMNVSTLELGDSALYLCASREGDNEQFFGPGTRLTVL.

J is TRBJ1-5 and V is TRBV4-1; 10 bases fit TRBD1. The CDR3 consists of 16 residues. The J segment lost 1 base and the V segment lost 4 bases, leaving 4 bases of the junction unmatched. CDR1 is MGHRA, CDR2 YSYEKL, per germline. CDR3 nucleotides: TGCGCCAGCAGCCCTGGGACAGGGGTCAGCAATCAGCCCCAGCATTTT. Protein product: CASSPGTGVSNQPQHF.

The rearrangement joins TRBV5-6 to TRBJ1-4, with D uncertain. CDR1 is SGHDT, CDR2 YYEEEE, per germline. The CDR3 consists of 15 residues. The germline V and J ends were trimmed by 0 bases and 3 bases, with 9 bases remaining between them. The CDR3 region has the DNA TGTGCCAGCAGCTTGGGACTTACTTCTAATGAAAAACTGTTTTTT. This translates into CASSLGLTSNEKLFF. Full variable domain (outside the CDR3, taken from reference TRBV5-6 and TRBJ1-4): DAGVTQSPTHLIKTRGQQVTLRCSPKSGHDTVSWYQQALGQGPQFIFQYYEEEERQRGNFPDRFSGHQFPNYSSELNVNALLLGDSALYLCASSLGLTSNEKLFFGSGTQLSVL.

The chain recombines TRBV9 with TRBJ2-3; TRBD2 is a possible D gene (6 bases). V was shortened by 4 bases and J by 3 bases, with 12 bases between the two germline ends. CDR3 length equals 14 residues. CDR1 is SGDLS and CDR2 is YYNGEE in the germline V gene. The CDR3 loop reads CASSIAGTTDTQYF. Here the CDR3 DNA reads TGTGCCAGCAGCATAGCCGGGACTACAGATACGCAGTATTTT. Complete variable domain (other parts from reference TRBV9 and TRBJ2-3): DSGVTQTPKHLITATGQRVTLRCSPRSGDLSVYWYQQSLDQGLQFLIQYYNGEERAKGNILERFSAQQFPDLHSELNLSSLELGDSALYFCASSIAGTTDTQYFGPGTRLTVL.

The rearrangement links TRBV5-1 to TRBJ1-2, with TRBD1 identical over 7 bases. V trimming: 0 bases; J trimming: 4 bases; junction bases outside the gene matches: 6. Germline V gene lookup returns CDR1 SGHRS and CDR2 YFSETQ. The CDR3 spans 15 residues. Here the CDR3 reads CASSLDPGGSYGYTF. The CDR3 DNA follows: TGCGCCAGCAGCTTGGATCCAGGGGGTAGCTATGGCTACACCTTC.

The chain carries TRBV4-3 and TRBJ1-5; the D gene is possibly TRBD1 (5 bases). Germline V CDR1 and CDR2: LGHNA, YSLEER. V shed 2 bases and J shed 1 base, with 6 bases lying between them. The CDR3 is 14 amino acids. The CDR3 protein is CASSQWGSNQPQHF. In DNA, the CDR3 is TGCGCCAGCAGCCAATGGGGCAGCAATCAGCCCCAGCATTTT.

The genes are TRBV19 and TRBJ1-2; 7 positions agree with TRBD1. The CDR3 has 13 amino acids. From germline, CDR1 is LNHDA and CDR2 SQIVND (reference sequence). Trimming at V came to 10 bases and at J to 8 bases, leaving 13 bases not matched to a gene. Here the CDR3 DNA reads TGTGCCATAGGGGACAGCCGCTATAACGGCTACACCTTC. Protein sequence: CAIGDSRYNGYTF.

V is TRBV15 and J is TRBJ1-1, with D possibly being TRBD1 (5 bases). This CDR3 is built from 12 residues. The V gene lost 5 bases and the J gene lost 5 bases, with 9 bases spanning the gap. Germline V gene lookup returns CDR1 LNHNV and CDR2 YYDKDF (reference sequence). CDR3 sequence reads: CATSGGGTEAFF. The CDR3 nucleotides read TGTGCCACCAGCGGGGGGGGAACTGAAGCTTTCTTT.

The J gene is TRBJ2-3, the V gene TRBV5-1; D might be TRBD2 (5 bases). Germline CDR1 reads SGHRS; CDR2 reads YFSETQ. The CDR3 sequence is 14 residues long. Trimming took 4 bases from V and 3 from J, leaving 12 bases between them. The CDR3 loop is CASSGGLSTDTQYF. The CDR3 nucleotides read TGCGCCAGCAGCGGAGGTCTATCGACAGATACGCAGTATTTT.